What follows describes a single TCR beta chain. CDR3 length: 12 amino acids. Trimming shortened V by 6 bases and J by 3 bases, and 8 bases separated the two germline ends. In germline, CDR1 is MNHEY, CDR2 SVGAGI. In Seattle, patients joined the study during active infection and were tracked longitudinally. This entry comes from a study of blood T cell repertoires in COVID-19. About the study: The cDNA or gDNA used as material had been derived from T cells, B-cell-depleted T cells, or PBMCs.

Libraries were prepared by immunoSEQ multiplex PCR; TCRdb keeps only in-frame clonotypes and omits some of them. The repertoire includes hundreds of thousands of clones, about 90% of them detected once, and 2.5% to 3.5% sits in the top ten. The rearrangement links TRBV6-5 to TRBJ1-1, with D perhaps TRBD1 (5 bases). The sequenced sample was peripheral blood. The sequence came from a woman aged 30 to 39 with COVID-19, enrolled during active disease. CDR3 sequence reads: CASRIGDTEAFF. In DNA form, the CDR3 reads TGTGCCAGCAGGATAGGGGACACTGAAGCTTTCTTT.